This T cell receptor (beta chain) was sequenced for a study of a mutant IDH1 vaccine in newly diagnosed glioma. About the study: Patients were pretreated with radiotherapy, temozolomide, or both, mostly both. Study results and caveats: Seemingly, top peripheral T cell clonotype changes bore no relation to pseudoprogression.

With respect to this clone: Its target is unknown.

Only in-frame clones appear in the TCRdb table, and some are missing; sequencing was by immunoSEQ multiplex PCR. The sample records approximately 36,000 clones, approximately 78% being singletons. The time point denotes: baseline, week 1 (first vaccination visit). The treatment here: pre-vaccination baseline after standard-of-care therapy. Trimming removed 0 bases from V and 5 bases from J, with 13 bases in between. The germline V gene has CDR1 GTSNPN and CDR2 SVGIG (reference sequence). The CDR3 spans 15 residues. This chain links TRBV30 with TRBJ1-4; D gene uncertain. The specimen comprised PBMCs, sampled from a glioma patient treated with radiotherapy, temozolomide or both. The clonotype originates from a man aged 35-49 years with glioma. Some clones in this sample may be carry-over from other donors' samples. The DNA of the CDR3 is TGTGCCTGGAGTGTACTGGGGATGTTGAATGAAAAACTGTTTTTT. It yields the protein CAWSVLGMLNEKLFF. The variable domain in full, completed from reference TRBV30 and TRBJ1-4, reads SQTIHQWPATLVQPVGSPLSLECTVEGTSNPNLYWYRQAAGRGLQLLFYSVGIGQISSEVPQNLSASRPQDRQFILSSKKLLLSDSGFYLCAWSVLGMLNEKLFFGSGTQLSVL.